This T cell receptor (beta chain) is from a study of T cells in Graves' hyperthyroidism and ophthalmopathy. Patients aged 18 to 65 had newly diagnosed hyperthyroidism lasting under 2 months. The study excluded patients with uncontrolled infection, other autoimmune disease, pregnancy or lactation. Each diagnosis was grounded in clinical symptoms, serum thyroxine and TRAb, thyroid ultrasound, and orbital computed tomography. Study-wide results and caveats: Ophthalmopathy cases were set apart from stable hyperthyroidism by a 13 V-J model.

The CDR3 contains 12 residues. The ends were cut back, 6 bases at V and 7 bases at J, with 12 bases in the middle. Germline-derived CDR1 and CDR2 are SQVTM and ANQGSEA. This clonotype was observed many times. Its target is unknown. TCR beta CDR3 regions were amplified from RNA. A first-round RT-PCR of the TCR CDR3 used the HTBI primer set. TCRdb itself ran the multiplex PCR reads through MiXCR, one entry per CDR3 protein. The repertoire holds some 760,000 distinct CDR3 sequences, with about 14% as singletons. The specimen was blood. The chain carries TRBV29-1 and TRBJ2-2; D is possibly TRBD2 (6 bases). The clonotype was recovered from a woman under 30 with Graves' hyperthyroidism. The CDR3: CSVQTSLGELFF. DNA of the CDR3: TGCAGCGTACAGACTAGTCTCGGGGAGCTGTTTTTT.